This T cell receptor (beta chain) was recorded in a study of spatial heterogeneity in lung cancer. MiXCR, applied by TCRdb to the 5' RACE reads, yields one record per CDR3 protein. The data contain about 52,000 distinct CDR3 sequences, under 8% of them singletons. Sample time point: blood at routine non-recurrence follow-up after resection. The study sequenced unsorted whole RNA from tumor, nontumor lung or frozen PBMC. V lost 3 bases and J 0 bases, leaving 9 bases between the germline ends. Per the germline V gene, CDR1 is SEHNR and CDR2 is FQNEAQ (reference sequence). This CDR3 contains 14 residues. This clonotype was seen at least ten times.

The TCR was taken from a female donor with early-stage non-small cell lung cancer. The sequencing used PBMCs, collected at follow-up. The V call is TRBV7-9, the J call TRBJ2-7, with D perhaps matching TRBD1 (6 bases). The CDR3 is CASSFPDSSYEQYF. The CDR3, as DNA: TGTGCCAGCAGCTTCCCGGACAGCTCCTACGAGCAGTACTTC.